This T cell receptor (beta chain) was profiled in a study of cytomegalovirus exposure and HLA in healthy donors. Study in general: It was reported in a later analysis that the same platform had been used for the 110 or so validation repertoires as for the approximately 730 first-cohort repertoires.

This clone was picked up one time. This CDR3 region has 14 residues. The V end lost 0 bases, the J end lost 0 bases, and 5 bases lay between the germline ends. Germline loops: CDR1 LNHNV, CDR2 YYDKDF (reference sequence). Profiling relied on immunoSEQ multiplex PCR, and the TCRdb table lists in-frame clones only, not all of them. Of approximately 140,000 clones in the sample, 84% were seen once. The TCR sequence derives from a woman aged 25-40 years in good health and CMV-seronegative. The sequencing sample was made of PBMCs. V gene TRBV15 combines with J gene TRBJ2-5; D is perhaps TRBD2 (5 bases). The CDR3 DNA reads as TGTGCCACCAGCAGAGATAGCGACCAAGAGACCCAGTACTTC. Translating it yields CATSRDSDQETQYF.